A single sample is the source of the 32 T cell receptor beta chains below, sequenced in a study of blood T cells in healthy people across ages. A sample-barcoded 5' primer and a J-beta primer mix were used in a second PCR of roughly 6 to 11 cycles. TCRdb itself ran the 5' RACE reads through MiXCR, one entry per CDR3 protein. Of approximately 600,000 distinct CDR3 sequences in the sample, approximately 59% are singletons; the top ten hold 30% to 45%. The sample comprised blood. The receptors come from a man in his sixties in good health.

The chain employs TRBV7-2 and TRBJ2-3, with TRBD2 matching over 8 bases. Per germline, CDR1 SGHTA and CDR2 FQGNSA. The trim removed 8 bases at V and 3 bases at J, leaving 10 bases unmatched. This CDR3 is built from 15 residues. CDR3 sequence: CASLKAGTRTDTQYF. CDR3 nucleotide sequence: TGTGCCAGCCTTAAGGCCGGGACTAGAACAGATACGCAGTATTTT.

The V and J genes are TRBV4-1 and TRBJ2-5; a possible D gene is TRBD1 (7 bases). Germline V gene data show CDR1 as MGHRA and CDR2 as YSYEKL. Trimming removed 0 bases at V and 11 bases at J, with 13 bases between. The CDR3 totals 13 residues. CDR3 bases: TGCGCCAGCAGCCAAGATCGGAGGGGGCAACAGTACTTC. Protein: CASSQDRRGQQYF.

The V and J genes are TRBV4-1 and TRBJ1-5, with TRBD1 identical over 9 bases. Germline V CDR1 and CDR2: MGHRA, YSYEKL. V gave up 3 bases and J gave up 2 bases; unmatched junction bases: 11. This CDR3 has 18 residues. The CDR3 sequence: CASSHGTGSYRGNQPQHF. In DNA form, the CDR3 reads TGCGCCAGCAGCCACGGGACAGGGAGCTATAGGGGCAATCAGCCCCAGCATTTT.

The V gene is TRBV25-1, the J gene TRBJ2-7; D not resolved. The CDR3 is 15 residues long. Deletions cut 4 bases from V and 0 bases from J, with 13 bases between. The V gene's germline CDR1 is MGHDK and CDR2 SYGVNS. CDR3 sequence: CASSAALGGSYEQYF. In DNA form, the CDR3 reads TGTGCCAGCAGTGCAGCACTGGGCGGCTCCTACGAGCAGTACTTC.

This chain connects TRBV20-1 to TRBJ2-1; D is unresolved. The V end lost 1 base, the J end lost 7 bases, and 8 bases lay between the germline ends. The germline CDR1 and CDR2 sequences are DFQATT and SNEGSKA (reference sequence). The CDR3 spans 12 residues. CDR3 sequence: CSARGERNEQFF. The CDR3 DNA reads TGCAGTGCTAGAGGTGAAAGAAATGAGCAGTTCTTC.

The genes are TRBV29-1 and TRBJ2-1; D ambiguous. The ends were cut back, 0 bases at V and 9 bases at J, with 12 bases in the middle. This CDR3 region has 13 residues. Germline CDR1 reads SQVTM; CDR2 reads ANQGSEA. The CDR3 DNA reads as TGCAGCGTTGAAGAAGGGTTGGGCATTGAGCAGTTCTTC. Translation gives CSVEEGLGIEQFF.

This clonotype appeared once. V is TRBV7-9 and J is TRBJ2-7; D is possibly TRBD1 (5 bases). Germline CDR1 is SEHNR and CDR2 is FQNEAQ (reference sequence). This CDR3 has 13 residues. Trimming took 5 bases from V and 3 from J, leaving 11 bases between them. This chain's CDR3 is CASSEQAFYEQYF. The DNA of the CDR3 is TGTGCCAGCAGCGAACAGGCGTTCTACGAGCAGTACTTC. Filled out from reference TRBV7-9 and TRBJ2-7, the complete variable domain reads DTGVSQNPRHKITKRGQNVTFRCDPISEHNRLYWYRQTLGQGPEFLTYFQNEAQLEKSRLLSDRFSAERPKGSFSTLEIQRTEQGDSAMYLCASSEQAFYEQYFGPGTRLTVT.

This clonotype was observed a few times. The chain carries TRBV5-1 and TRBJ2-7; 9 bases map to TRBD1. With V trimmed by 4 bases and J by 2 bases, 7 bases remained unmatched. The CDR3 contains 15 residues. The germline V gene has CDR1 SGHRS and CDR2 YFSETQ. As DNA, the CDR3 is TGCGCCAGCAGCAGCGGGACAGGGTATGCCTACGAGCAGTACTTC. It yields the protein CASSSGTGYAYEQYF. Full variable domain (outside the CDR3, taken from reference TRBV5-1 and TRBJ2-7): KAGVTQTPRYLIKTRGQQVTLSCSPISGHRSVSWYQQTPGQGLQFLFEYFSETQRNKGNFPGRFSGRQFSNSRSEMNVSTLELGDSALYLCASSSGTGYAYEQYFGPGTRLTVT.

The chain carries TRBV12-3 or TRBV12-4 and TRBJ1-1, with D possibly being TRBD1 (6 bases). Trimming left V 7 bases short and J 5 bases short, with 17 bases between. The CDR3 has 14 residues. This CDR3 is CASTHGGGGTEAFF. The CDR3 region has the DNA TGTGCCAGCACCCACGGAGGGGGTGGAACTGAAGCTTTCTTT.

There are a few counts of this clonotype. V usage is TRBV6-1 and J usage is TRBJ2-6; D ambiguous. V lost 6 bases and J 0 bases, leaving 18 bases between the germline ends. Germline-derived CDR1 and CDR2 are MNHNS and SASEGT. The CDR3 runs 18 residues. The CDR3 nucleotides are TGTGCCAGCAGCTCCCAATGGAAGTTACACTCTGGGGCCAACGTCCTGACTTTC. Amino acids: CASSSQWKLHSGANVLTF.

This clonotype was found a few times. This sequence joins TRBV5-1 and TRBJ2-1, with 10 bases identical to TRBD1. CDR1 SGHRS and CDR2 YFSETQ come from the germline V gene. The length of the CDR3 is 16 residues. The V and J ends lost 2 bases and 1 base, in that order; junction bases with no gene match: 3. CDR3 bases: TGCGCCAGCAGCTTTGGGACAGGGGTTTCCTACAATGAGCAGTTCTTC. Residues: CASSFGTGVSYNEQFF.

V and J are TRBV5-1 and TRBJ1-1; D is possibly TRBD1 (5 bases). The germline CDR1 and CDR2 sequences are SGHRS and YFSETQ. There are 14 residues in the CDR3. Trimming left V 0 bases short and J 7 bases short, with 13 bases between. The CDR3 bases are TGCGCCAGCAGCTTGGTTTCCGGGGGGGGTGAAGCTTTCTTT. This encodes CASSLVSGGGEAFF.

V and J are TRBV5-5 and TRBJ2-4; D is possibly TRBD1 (7 bases). Germline CDR1 SGHKS, CDR2 YYEKEE (reference sequence). The CDR3 length is 16 residues. The V end was cut by 4 bases, the J end by 13 bases, with 27 bases between. DNA for the CDR3: TGTGCCAGCAGCCACCAACCGGGACAGCTGATTCGGGAGCAGTACTTC. This sequence encodes CASSHQPGQLIREQYF.

This clonotype was recorded a few times. The chain couples TRBV20-1 to TRBJ1-2; 8 nucleotides agree with TRBD1. From germline, CDR1 is DFQATT and CDR2 SNEGSKA (reference sequence). There are 12 residues in the CDR3. V was pared by 3 bases and J by 3 bases, with 0 bases of the junction left unmatched. The CDR3: CSARDRDYGYTF. The CDR3 DNA reads TGCAGTGCTAGGGACAGGGACTATGGCTACACCTTC.

A note on this clonotype: Mismatch with germline at one junction end may stem from a read error. V gene TRBV7-9 combines with J gene TRBJ2-1; TRBD2 aligns across 11 bases. The CDR3 consists of 20 residues. The germline V gene encodes CDR1 SEHNR and CDR2 FQNEAQ (reference sequence). This CDR3 reads CAGSLVSGPLAGGPYNEQFF. In nucleotides, the CDR3 is TGTGCCGGCAGCTTAGTCTCCGGGCCCCTAGCGGGGGGTCCCTACAATGAGCAGTTCTTC. Full variable domain (rest looked up from reference TRBV7-9 and TRBJ2-1): DTGVSQNPRHKITKRGQNVTFRCDPISEHNRLYWYRQTLGQGPEFLTYFQNEAQLEKSRLLSDRFSAERPKGSFSTLEIQRTEQGDSAMYLCAGSLVSGPLAGGPYNEQFFGPGTRLTVL.

This chain joins TRBV3-1 and TRBJ2-1; D perhaps matches TRBD2 (5 bases). The germline V gene has CDR1 LGHDT and CDR2 YNNKEL (reference sequence). The CDR3 sequence is 14 residues long. Trimming took 0 bases from V and 9 from J, leaving 12 bases between them. CDR3 nucleotide sequence: TGTGCCAGCAGCCAAGATGACTCCCGGGGTGAGCAGTTCTTC. This encodes CASSQDDSRGEQFF.

The rearrangement uses TRBV19 and TRBJ2-2; 7 bases align to TRBD1. CDR1 and CDR2 from the germline V gene are LNHDA and SQIVND (reference sequence). With 4 bases clipped from V and 3 bases from J, the junction kept 8 bases outside the gene matches. This CDR3 contains 16 residues. DNA for the CDR3: TGTGCCAGTAGTAGCAACAGGGGTCCCGACACCGGGGAGCTGTTTTTT. Translation: CASSSNRGPDTGELFF.

J is TRBJ2-3 and V is TRBV10-3; 10 nucleotides agree with TRBD1. CDR1 is ENHRY and CDR2 is SYGVKD in the germline V gene. This CDR3 is built from 15 residues. With 6 bases clipped from V and 2 bases from J, the junction kept 5 bases outside the gene matches. CDR3 sequence: CAISGTGVITDTQYF. Here the CDR3 DNA reads TGTGCCATCAGCGGGACAGGGGTGATCACAGATACGCAGTATTTT.

The rearrangement joins TRBV5-1 to TRBJ2-1; no clear D gene. This CDR3 contains 16 residues. Trimming stripped 0 bases from V and 1 base from J, with 11 bases between. Germline CDR1 reads SGHRS; CDR2 reads YFSETQ. In DNA form, the CDR3 reads TGCGCCAGCAGCTTGGGGGGTAGTCCATCCTACAATGAGCAGTTCTTC. Amino acid sequence: CASSLGGSPSYNEQFF.

V and J are TRBV7-8 and TRBJ2-2; 12 bases align to TRBD2. The CDR3 runs to 18 residues. Germline trimming cut 5 bases from V and 0 bases from J; bases unmatched to any gene: 7. Germline CDR1 and CDR2: SGHVS and FQNEAQ. CDR3 in amino acids: CASSPRLAGATNTGELFF. DNA for the CDR3: TGTGCCAGCAGCCCCCGACTAGCGGGGGCCACGAACACCGGGGAGCTGTTTTTT.

V and J are TRBV27 and TRBJ2-2; 8 bases line up with TRBD1. CDR1 and CDR2 (germline): MNHEY, SMNVEV (reference sequence). With 7 bases clipped from V and 6 bases from J, the junction kept 7 bases outside the gene matches. The CDR3 totals 14 residues. CDR3 bases: TGTGCCAGCATATCTCGGACAGGGCCCGGGGAGCTGTTTTTT. Residues: CASISRTGPGELFF.

The J gene is TRBJ2-7, the V gene TRBV20-1; 9 bases map to TRBD2. The CDR3 runs to 15 residues. The J segment lost 4 bases and the V segment lost 0 bases, leaving 7 bases of the junction unmatched. Germline V gene sequence: CDR1 DFQATT, CDR2 SNEGSKA (reference sequence). CDR3 bases: TGCAGTGCTAGAGATAGGCTAGCGGGGATTTACGAGCAGTACTTC. It is translated as CSARDRLAGIYEQYF.

The V call is TRBV10-3, the J call TRBJ2-5; D perhaps matches TRBD1 (5 bases). V was pared by 2 bases and J by 2 bases, with 9 bases between. Germline V CDR1 and CDR2: ENHRY, SYGVKD. The CDR3 covers 14 residues. The CDR3 bases are TGTGCCATCAGTGAGCCGACAGAGCAAGAGACCCAGTACTTC. It specifies CAISEPTEQETQYF.

The chain has TRBV29-1 and TRBJ2-1, with 7 bases lining up with TRBD1. The CDR3 is 11 amino acids. Germline loops: CDR1 SQVTM, CDR2 ANQGSEA. The trim removed 5 bases at V and 7 bases at J, leaving 2 bases unmatched. DNA of the CDR3: TGCAGCGTTCCGACAGGGAATGAGCAGTTCTTC. Protein: CSVPTGNEQFF.

The J gene is TRBJ2-3, the V gene TRBV20-1, with TRBD2 identical over 11 bases. Germline CDR1 DFQATT, CDR2 SNEGSKA (reference sequence). Losses at the gene ends were 0 bases for V and 3 bases for J; bases not matched to a gene: 5. The CDR3 consists of 16 residues. Here the CDR3 reads CSARDPSGGWTDTQYF. The CDR3 DNA follows: TGCAGTGCTAGAGATCCTAGCGGGGGGTGGACAGATACGCAGTATTTT.

The gene calls are TRBV6-2 or TRBV6-3 and TRBJ2-1; TRBD1 matches 7 bases. This CDR3 region has 16 residues. Germline V gene data show CDR1 as MNHEY and CDR2 as SVGEGT. Trimming cost V 2 bases and J 6 bases; bases outside gene matches: 10. This CDR3 reads CASSYRTGASFNEQFF. Written as DNA, the CDR3 is TGTGCCAGCAGTTACCGTACAGGGGCCTCTTTCAATGAGCAGTTCTTC.

As concerns this clonotype: A much larger clone differs from this one at a single base, so this may be a read error. The chain recombines TRBV5-1 with TRBJ2-5, with 12 bases lining up with TRBD2. The CDR3 spans 16 residues. Germline V gene lookup returns CDR1 SGHRS and CDR2 YFSETQ. The trim removed 6 bases at V and 5 bases at J, leaving 11 bases unmatched. The CDR3 nucleotides are TGCGCCAGCAACACCGGACTAGCGGGGCTCTCGGAGACCCAGTACTTC. Its protein is CASNTGLAGLSETQYF.

This clonotype showed up just a few times. The chain employs TRBV20-1 and TRBJ2-5; the D gene is possibly TRBD2 (7 bases). CDR1 and CDR2 (germline): DFQATT, SNEGSKA (reference sequence). V was shortened by 1 base and J by 2 bases, with 17 bases between the two germline ends. The CDR3 is 16 amino acids. The CDR3 DNA sequence: TGCAGTGCTAGAGCCCTAGGGGGGGAGGCACAAGAGACCCAGTACTTC. Translated, it gives CSARALGGEAQETQYF.

The table lists this clonotype with a count of one. The gene calls are TRBV6-4 and TRBJ2-2, with a weak D call TRBD2 (6 bases). Germline values: CDR1 MRHNA, CDR2 SNTAGT. This CDR3 has 14 residues. Deletions cut 3 bases from V and 3 bases from J, with 8 bases between. CDR3 DNA: TGTGCCAGCAGTGAGGGAGGCTACACCGGGGAGCTGTTTTTT. This codes for CASSEGGYTGELFF.

This clonotype was observed a handful of times. This chain joins TRBV7-9 and TRBJ2-5, with D perhaps TRBD1 (5 bases). Trimming pared 3 bases from V and 1 base from J, leaving 12 bases between. The length of the CDR3 is 15 residues. Germline CDR1 SEHNR, CDR2 FQNEAQ (reference sequence). The CDR3 here is CASSFGRQSQETQYF. Written as DNA, the CDR3 is TGTGCCAGCAGCTTTGGGCGACAGAGCCAAGAGACCCAGTACTTC.

This chain joins TRBV7-9 and TRBJ2-6, with TRBD2 matching over 7 bases. Germline V gene lookup returns CDR1 SEHNR and CDR2 FQNEAQ (reference sequence). This CDR3 has 18 residues. The ends lost 5 bases at V and 0 bases at J; junction bases unmatched: 10. The CDR3, as DNA: TGTGCCAGCAGCCTTGGGAGGCGGGGGTACTCTGGGGCCAACGTCCTGACTTTC. It codes for CASSLGRRGYSGANVLTF.

This clonotype was observed a handful of times. This chain joins TRBV11-2 and TRBJ1-2; TRBD1 might be the D (6 bases). V dropped 5 bases and J dropped 4 bases, with 14 bases sitting between them. In germline, CDR1 is SGHAT, CDR2 FQNNGV. The CDR3 consists of 14 residues. CDR3 nucleotides: TGTGCCAGCAGCGCGGGGGACACGCTCTATGGCTACACCTTC. Amino acid sequence: CASSAGDTLYGYTF.